This record concerns one T cell receptor (beta chain) sequence. Its antigen remains unknown. The CDR3 covers 16 residues. The germline CDR1 and CDR2 sequences are SGHNT and YENEEA. Trimming removed 4 bases from V and 2 bases from J, with 18 bases in between. The source of the sample is a study of shared clonotypes between healthy human individuals. On the study more broadly: Three CD4 naive, three CD4 memory, two CD8 naive and one CD8 memory plate were used per donor. The study's findings and limits: In contrast to clonotypes shared by all four donors, non-shared clonotypes had lower generation probabilities.

Data came from immunoSEQ multiplex PCR; TCRdb stores just in-frame clones and leaves some out. Among millions of clones listed, more than 90% were seen once. This sequence was found in a man between 18 and 29 years old in good health. J is TRBJ2-7 and V is TRBV11-3, with D possibly being TRBD2 (5 bases). The source material was naive CD4+ T cells sorted from blood. As to subset: CD45RA+ positively selected. The CDR3 DNA sequence: TGTGCCAGCAGCTGCTGTCTCCCAAGCGGAACCTACGAGCAGTACTTC. Translation gives CASSCCLPSGTYEQYF.